This T cell receptor beta chain was recovered during a study of regulatory T cells in long-lasting Graves disease. Whole-study results and caveats: Lower TCR diversity was seen in persistent Graves' patients than in newly diagnosed ones.

Sequencing libraries for TCR beta were prepared with iRepertoire HTBI primers and Arm-PCR of CDR3 regions. Via MiXCR, TCRdb re-called the multiplex PCR reads, giving one row per CDR3 protein. The table has roughly 350,000 distinct CDR3 sequences, 16% seen once. Time point meaning: newly diagnosed GD, antithyroid drugs for less than 3 months. TCR sequences were obtained from RNA taken from PBMCs. With regard to this clonotype: Antigen specificity is unknown.

The germline gives CDR1 SGHRS, CDR2 YFSETQ. The CDR3 has 16 amino acids. Trimming pared 0 bases from V and 0 bases from J, leaving 10 bases between. This same sample was also part of a study on T cells in Graves' hyperthyroidism and ophthalmopathy. This second study says: Uncontrolled infection, other autoimmune disease, pregnancy or lactation excluded patients. HTBI primers drove first-round RT-PCR of the TCR CDR3. Blood held most thyroid clonotypes expanded above 0.001 frequency.

The sequencing here drew on peripheral blood mononuclear cells (PBMCs), taken at new diagnosis, from a patient treated with antithyroid drugs. The clonotype was recovered from a woman between 18 and 29 years old with Graves disease. The V and J genes are TRBV5-1 and TRBJ2-1; D perhaps matches TRBD2 (7 bases). In nucleotides, the CDR3 is TGCGCCAGCAGCTTGGCCGCGGGGGCCTCCTACAATGAGCAGTTCTTC. Its translation: CASSLAAGASYNEQFF. The variable domain in full, with the rest retrieved from reference TRBV5-1 and TRBJ2-1, is KAGVTQTPRYLIKTRGQQVTLSCSPISGHRSVSWYQQTPGQGLQFLFEYFSETQRNKGNFPGRFSGRQFSNSRSEMNVSTLELGDSALYLCASSLAAGASYNEQFFGPGTRLTVL.